These T cell receptor beta chains were read from a single sample in a study of blood T cell repertoires in COVID-19. Using immunoSEQ multiplex PCR, the repertoire was profiled, and TCRdb retains in-frame clones only, with some absent. The sample shows some 290,000 clones, about nine tenths of them seen only once. Sequencing was performed on peripheral blood. The receptor set was obtained from a woman in her thirties with COVID-19, enrolled during active disease. Both conserved end residues are part of each CDR3. A D gene is named only where the DNA matches it firmly. Clone size is given for some rows only: seen once, a few or many times, or a class if the clone is expanded.

D: NA
J: TRBJ2-5
size: NA
V: TRBV28
CDR3: CASSFRNGGETQYF
DNA: TGTGCCAGCAGTTTTAGGAACGGAGGTGAGACCCAGTACTTC

D: TRBD1
J: TRBJ2-7
size: NA
V: TRBV7-8
CDR3: CASKIDRGHHEQYF
DNA: TGTGCCAGCAAAATCGACAGGGGGCACCACGAGCAGTACTTC

D: TRBD2
J: TRBJ2-3
size: NA
V: TRBV7-6
CDR3: CASSFGLAVRDTQYF
DNA: TGTGCCAGCAGCTTCGGGCTAGCGGTGCGAGATACGCAGTATTTT

D: NA
J: TRBJ1-1
size: NA
V: TRBV11-2
CDR3: CASSLMGGYGEAFF
DNA: TGTGCCAGCAGCTTAATGGGGGGGTATGGTGAAGCTTTCTTT

D: TRBD2
J: TRBJ2-2
size: NA
V: TRBV6-5
CDR3: CATETSGSVGELFF
DNA: TGTGCCACCGAGACTAGCGGGAGCGTCGGGGAGCTGTTTTTT

D: TRBD1
J: TRBJ2-7
size: NA
V: TRBV5-1
CDR3: CASSLTGEISTYEQYF
DNA: TGCGCCAGCAGCTTGACAGGGGAAATTAGTACCTACGAGCAGTACTTC

D: NA
J: TRBJ2-2
size: NA
V: TRBV24-1
CDR3: CATSDLRSTGELFF
DNA: TGTGCCACCAGTGATTTGCGTAGCACCGGGGAGCTGTTTTTT

D: TRBD1
J: TRBJ2-3
size: NA
V: TRBV9
CDR3: CASSAETGGEEDTQYF
DNA: TGTGCCAGCAGCGCTGAGACAGGGGGAGAGGAAGATACGCAGTATTTT

D: TRBD1
J: TRBJ1-2
size: NA
V: TRBV7-8
CDR3: CASSSGQFNSNYGYTF
DNA: TGTGCCAGCAGCTCGGGACAGTTCAATTCTAACTATGGCTACACCTTC

D: NA
J: TRBJ2-1
size: NA
V: TRBV11-3
CDR3: CASSSRLVREQFF
DNA: TGTGCCAGCAGCTCTCGACTAGTAAGGGAGCAGTTCTTC

D: NA
J: TRBJ1-6
size: few
V: TRBV6-6
CDR3: CASTHGLTPYNSPLHF
DNA: TGTGCCAGCACTCACGGACTCACACCCTATAATTCACCCCTCCACTTT

D: TRBD1
J: TRBJ1-2
size: once
V: TRBV5-5
CDR3: CASSRTGANYGYTF
DNA: TGTGCCAGCAGCAGGACAGGAGCTAACTATGGCTACACCTTC

D: NA
J: TRBJ2-5
size: NA
V: TRBV24-1
CDR3: CATSDSGQRAETQYF
DNA: TGTGCCACCAGTGATTCCGGACAGAGAGCAGAGACCCAGTACTTC

D: NA
J: TRBJ2-6
size: NA
V: TRBV30
CDR3: CAWSIDNSGANVLTF
DNA: TGTGCCTGGAGTATCGACAACTCTGGGGCCAACGTCCTGACTTTC

D: NA
J: TRBJ2-2
size: NA
V: TRBV3-1/TRBV3-2
CDR3: CASSQARDIANTGELFF
DNA: TGTGCCAGCAGCCAAGCCCGGGACATAGCGAACACCGGGGAGCTGTTTTTT

D: TRBD2
J: TRBJ2-7
size: many
V: TRBV20-1
CDR3: CSASPSGKEPPGYEQYF
DNA: TGCAGTGCTAGTCCTAGCGGGAAGGAACCTCCAGGGTACGAGCAGTACTTC

D: TRBD2
J: TRBJ2-7
size: NA
V: TRBV19
CDR3: CASSTLWASGSLDEQYF
DNA: TGTGCCAGTAGTACCCTCTGGGCTAGCGGGAGTCTGGACGAGCAGTACTTC

D: NA
J: TRBJ1-1
size: NA
V: TRBV5-1
CDR3: CASSRDLGRTEAFF
DNA: TGCGCCAGCAGCCGGGATCTAGGGCGGACTGAAGCTTTCTTT

D: TRBD2
J: TRBJ2-2
size: NA
V: TRBV5-1
CDR3: CASSHGLAGNTGELFF
DNA: TGCGCCAGCAGTCACGGACTAGCGGGGAACACCGGGGAGCTGTTTTTT

D: NA
J: TRBJ1-1
size: NA
V: TRBV6-5
CDR3: CASSPRQRNTEAFF
DNA: TGTGCCAGCAGCCCCCGACAGAGGAACACTGAAGCTTTCTTT